These 9 T cell receptor beta chains were all obtained from the same sample, sequenced in a study of OX40 agonist ivuxolimab in advanced cancers. Profiling relied on immunoSEQ multiplex PCR, and the TCRdb table lists in-frame clones only, not all of them. The sample records 25,000 to 35,000 clones, 80% to 85% being singletons. The sequenced sample was CD4+ or CD8+ T cells sorted from blood, obtained in a trial of the OX40 agonist ivuxolimab. The receptors stem from an adult with an advanced solid tumor such as melanoma, head and neck, liver or kidney cancer.

Notes on this clone: A clone one base away is much larger, so this may be a read error. V and J are TRBV5-8 and TRBJ2-7; D not resolved. CDR1 and CDR2 from the germline V gene are SGHTS and YDEGEE. This CDR3 is 11 amino acids long. V dropped 5 bases and J dropped 0 bases, with 3 bases sitting between them. The CDR3 DNA reads as TGTGCCAGCAGGTCCTCCTACGAGCAGTACTTC. Translated, it gives CASRSSYEQYF.

The chain links TRBV11-2 to TRBJ2-7; D might be TRBD2 (6 bases). The V gene's germline CDR1 is SGHAT and CDR2 FQNNGV. This CDR3 comprises 16 residues. Trimming removed 0 bases from V and 2 bases from J, with 14 bases in between. The CDR3 DNA reads as TGTGCCAGCAGCTTAGATCCCAGCGGGCTTGCCTACGAGCAGTACTTC. Amino acid sequence: CASSLDPSGLAYEQYF.

The V call is TRBV7-9, the J call TRBJ2-1; 8 bases line up with TRBD2. The CDR3 length is 16 residues. CDR1 SEHNR and CDR2 FQNEAQ come from the germline V gene (reference sequence). V lost 3 bases and J lost 7; bases outside the gene matches: 11. The DNA of the CDR3 is TGTGCCAGCAGCTTCGTCGGGCTAGCGGGTTGGAATGAGCAGTTCTTC. Translation gives CASSFVGLAGWNEQFF.

The genes are TRBV7-9 and TRBJ1-6, with TRBD1 as a possible D gene (5 bases). Germline V gene data show CDR1 as SEHNR and CDR2 as FQNEAQ (reference sequence). The CDR3 extends over 15 amino acids. V was pared by 1 base and J by 9 bases, with 13 bases between. The DNA for the CDR3 is TGTGCCAGCAGCTTAGGTTTTTCAGGGAGTTCACCCCTCCACTTT. It specifies CASSLGFSGSSPLHF.

This clone came up once. This chain connects TRBV30 to TRBJ1-2; unclear D gene. CDR3 length equals 12 residues. In germline, CDR1 is GTSNPN, CDR2 SVGIG (reference sequence). Trimming removed 2 bases from V and 2 bases from J, with 6 bases in between. The CDR3 bases are TGTGCCTGGAGTCCGGGAAACTATGGCTACACCTTC. Translating gives CAWSPGNYGYTF.

The chain has TRBV27 and TRBJ2-7, with a tentative D call TRBD2 (5 bases). Germline loops: CDR1 MNHEY, CDR2 SMNVEV (reference sequence). Trimming left V 3 bases short and J 0 bases short, with 9 bases between. The CDR3 has 14 amino acids. The CDR3 DNA is TGTGCCAGCAGTTTTGTCCGGGGCTCCTACGAGCAGTACTTC. It translates to CASSFVRGSYEQYF.

This clone is a singleton in its sample. The chain links TRBV2 to TRBJ1-2; TRBD1 aligns across 7 bases. Per germline, CDR1 SNHLY and CDR2 FYNNEI. This CDR3 region has 14 residues. The trim removed 4 bases at V and 4 bases at J, leaving 6 bases unmatched. The CDR3 loop is CASSGDRDVYGYTF. The CDR3 DNA reads as TGTGCCAGCAGTGGAGACAGGGATGTCTATGGCTACACCTTC.

This chain's CDR3 is CATLPGKDRASYNEQFF. CDR3 nucleotides: TGTGCCACCCTTCCGGGCAAAGACAGGGCCTCCTACAATGAGCAGTTCTTC. V is TRBV15 and J is TRBJ2-1; 7 positions agree with TRBD1. After removal of 8 bases from V and 0 bases from J, the junction contained 13 bases not matched to a gene. Germline V gene lookup returns CDR1 LNHNV and CDR2 YYDKDF (reference sequence). The CDR3 is 17 residues long. The full variable domain, rest sourced from reference TRBV15 and TRBJ2-1, is DAMVIQNPRYQVTQFGKPVTLSCSQTLNHNVMYWYQQKSSQAPKLLFHYYDKDFNNEADTPDNFQSRRPNTSFCFLDIRSPGLGDTAMYLCATLPGKDRASYNEQFFGPGTRLTVL.

This clone was counted between two and nine times. The V and J genes are TRBV7-2 and TRBJ2-7; D is undetermined. V was clipped by 5 bases and J by 1 base, with 6 bases between them. The germline CDR1 and CDR2 sequences are SGHTA and FQGNSA. CDR3 size: 12 residues. Written as DNA, the CDR3 is TGTGCCAGCAGCACCGTATCCTACGAGCAGTACTTC. Its translation is CASSTVSYEQYF.